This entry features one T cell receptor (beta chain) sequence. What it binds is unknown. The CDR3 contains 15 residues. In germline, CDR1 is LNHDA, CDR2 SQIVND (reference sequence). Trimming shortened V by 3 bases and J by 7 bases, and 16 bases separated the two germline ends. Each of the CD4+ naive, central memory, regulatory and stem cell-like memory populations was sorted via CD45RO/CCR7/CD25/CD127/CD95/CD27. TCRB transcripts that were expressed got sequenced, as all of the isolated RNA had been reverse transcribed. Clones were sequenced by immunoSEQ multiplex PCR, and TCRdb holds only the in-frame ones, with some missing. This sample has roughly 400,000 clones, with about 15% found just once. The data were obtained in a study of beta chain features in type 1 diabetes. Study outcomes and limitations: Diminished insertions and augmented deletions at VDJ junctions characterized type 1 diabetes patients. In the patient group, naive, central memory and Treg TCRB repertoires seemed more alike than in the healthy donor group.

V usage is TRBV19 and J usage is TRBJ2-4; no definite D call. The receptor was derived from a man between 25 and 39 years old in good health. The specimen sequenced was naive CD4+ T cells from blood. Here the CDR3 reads CASSIPDLAGNIQYF. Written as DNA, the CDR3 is TGTGCCAGTAGTATCCCAGACTTGGCCGGGAACATTCAGTACTTC.